This TCR beta chain was recovered during a study of cytotoxic CD8 clonotypes in ibrutinib-treated CLL. Overall study: Investigators reported about 24 partial and 2 complete responses; after median roughly 70 months, 14 patients remained remitted and about 12 progressed. Response sampling occurred after a median around 12 months of treatment (range 6 to 36).

This clone was seen a handful of times. Method: immunoSEQ multiplex PCR; TCRdb's copy keeps in-frame clones and lacks some. Among about 14,000 clones listed, roughly 76% were seen once. Germline V gene lookup returns CDR1 MNHEY and CDR2 SVGAGI. V lost 2 bases, J lost 13 bases, and 15 bases lay in between. This CDR3 has 14 residues. The sequencing used PBMCs, collected before ibrutinib treatment. This chain connects TRBV6-5 to TRBJ1-6; D possibly corresponds to TRBD1 (5 bases). The source is a human donor with chronic lymphocytic leukemia. The CDR3 loop reads CASSYGVGVSPLHF. The CDR3 DNA reads TGTGCCAGCAGTTACGGGGTAGGGGTCTCGCCCCTCCACTTT.